This record looks at one T cell receptor beta chain sequence and its context. Regarding treatment: preoperative locoregional IRX-2 cytokine immunotherapy. This phase Ib study tested locoregional IRX-2 cytokine immunotherapy given before surgery. Trimming removed 2 bases from V and 1 base from J, with 21 bases in between. Germline CDR1 is SGHRS and CDR2 is YFSETQ. This CDR3 is 18 amino acids long. This record belongs to a study of preoperative IRX-2 immunotherapy in early breast cancer. Using immunoSEQ multiplex PCR, the repertoire was profiled, and TCRdb retains in-frame clones only, with some absent. The profile shows roughly 27,000 clones, roughly 75% of them singletons.

The chain has TRBV5-1 and TRBJ2-5; D could derive from TRBD1 or TRBD2 (5 bases each). Sequenced here: lymph node tissue, sampled after IRX-2 immunotherapy. This TCR derives from a human donor with breast cancer. The CDR3 spells CASSFQPWGTGPQETQYF. CDR3 DNA: TGCGCCAGCAGCTTCCAACCCTGGGGGACGGGGCCCCAAGAGACCCAGTACTTC.